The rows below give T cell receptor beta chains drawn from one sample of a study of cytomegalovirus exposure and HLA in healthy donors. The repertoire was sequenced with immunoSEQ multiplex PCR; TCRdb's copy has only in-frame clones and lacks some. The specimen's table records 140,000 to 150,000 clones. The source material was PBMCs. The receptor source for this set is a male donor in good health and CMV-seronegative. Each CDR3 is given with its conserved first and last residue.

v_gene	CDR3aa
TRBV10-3	CAAEQGRTDTQYF
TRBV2	CASSEVGTGVGSGNTIYF
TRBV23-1	CASGLADTQYF
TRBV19	CASSIGVDNEQFF
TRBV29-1	CSAGQFNTGELFF
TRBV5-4	CASSGGGPRSYEQYF
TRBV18	CASSPGQGATEAFF
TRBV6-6	CASRGGLGTEAFF
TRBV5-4	CASSPTRDGLYGYTF
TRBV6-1	CASSERFSKGSNQPQHF
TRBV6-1	CASSARATGGNEDGYTF
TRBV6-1	CASRVTGNLGYEQYF
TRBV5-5	CASSWEGRDSGNTIYF
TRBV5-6	CASSLAGGPYEQYF
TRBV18	CASSPPGGNQPQHF